Sequencing of this T cell receptor beta chain was carried out in a study of TIL therapy for anti-PD-1-resistant metastatic lung cancer (dated by TCRdb to 2020 to 2022). With regard to the full study: Tumors were collected before any PD-1/PD-L1 blockade, after which patients were given nivolumab, and patients who progressed were given lymphodepletion, an infusion of expanded TIL and IL-2. Tumor and peripheral blood T cell receptor beta sequencing was used to track clonotypes across tumor, expanded TIL product and serial blood samples. Enrolled patients had a median age of around 51 years (range about 38-75) and a median tumor PD-L1 proportion score of under 7%. Across the cohort, whole-exome sequencing showed a median non-synonymous tumor mutation burden of approximately 1.5 mutations per megabase. The cohort was predominantly lung adenocarcinoma, with a few EGFR-mutant and two ALK-rearranged tumors, and half of patients were current or former smokers. Here is what the overall study found, with its caveats: The study protocol defined all tumor marker inferences as exploratory. The baseline peripheral repertoire was partially replaced by infused TIL clonotypes, which then decayed over months, and persistence showed no apparent association with response. Because the cohort was highly selected, with more treatment-naive, never-smoker and oncogene-addicted patients than is typical, generalizability is limited.

In this sample, this clone turned up once. It has no known antigen specificity. Base qualities are missing; no much larger clone stands one base away. The immunoSEQ v3 hsTCRB kit was used to amplify TCR beta CDR3 regions from genomic DNA through bias-controlled multiplex PCR. The TCR libraries were sequenced on an Illumina NextSeq 500 to around 1.9 million read pairs for survey level or about 5-6 million read pairs for deep level. On the study's bioinformatics: The immunoSEQ Analyzer software assigned V, D and J genes, filtered out non-productive sequences, and reported clonality. To compare repertoires between infused TIL and blood, productive Simpson clonality was used along with the Morisita overlap index of productive TRB rearrangements. Absolute clonotype counts in blood were estimated as lymphocyte count times CD3+ fraction times the clone's productive frequency. The table was pulled from immuneACCESS by TCRdb, which kept in-frame rearrangements only. Such tables lose some clones; where checked, under half of the loss comes from unresolved V genes, and the rest has no known cause. V, J and clone size are those of that table, while D and trimming were read from the DNA. The sample table shows about 45,000 clones, and 79% are seen once. The ten largest account for about 16% of the sample.

The sample's time point label, decoded: pre-treatment sample, taken before nivolumab and TIL therapy. Adults with stage 4 NSCLC were enrolled from 2017 to early 2020 in a dual-center phase I trial. Samples were obtained from a single-arm, open-label phase I trial in which tumor-infiltrating lymphocyte therapy with nivolumab was evaluated in advanced non-small cell lung cancer. Blood mononuclear cells from EDTA tubes were isolated by Ficoll gradient, snap-frozen as pellets, and DNA was extracted with a Qiagen mini-prep kit. CDR1 and CDR2 are drawn from the germline V gene: SGHTA, FQGNSA. The CDR3 runs 15 amino acids, cysteine and phenylalanine included. Just CDR3 DNA is preserved here, 45 bases in frame from base 1. Deletion took 1 base off V and 0 bases off J, with a span of 6 bases between the germline ends.

The material was blood, obtained at baseline. The chain is assembled from TRBV7-2 and TRBJ2-2, with the D gene uncertain. This clonotype originated in a man between 65 and 85 years old with non-small cell lung cancer. DNA sequence: TGTGCCAGCAGCTTAGAGGTCGCGAACACCGGGGAGCTGTTTTTT. This encodes CASSLEVANTGELFF.